The rows below give T cell receptor beta chains drawn from one sample of a study of T cell changes during pregnancy in multiple sclerosis. This table comes from immunoSEQ multiplex PCR, and its TCRdb copy is limited to in-frame clones, with some not included. The sample includes 60,000 or so clones, around 92% of them seen just once. This sample comprised peripheral blood, obtained in the first trimester of pregnancy. The receptors were sampled from a female donor with multiple sclerosis, enrolled in a pregnancy study. Both conserved end residues are part of each CDR3. The order of the fields is D gene, V gene, clone size, J gene, CDR3 DNA, CDR3 protein. D genes are given only for firm matches. Size is stated for part of the rows, as once, few or many counts, or as a class when the clone is expanded.

D gene: TRBD1; V gene: TRBV7-3; clone size: NA; J gene: TRBJ2-7; CDR3 DNA: TGTGCCAGCAGCCAGACAGGGATCTACGAGCAGTACTTC; CDR3 protein: CASSQTGIYEQYF
D gene: NA; V gene: TRBV11-2; clone size: NA; J gene: TRBJ2-3; CDR3 DNA: TGTGCCAGCAGCGAAACAGGTTTTAGCACAGATACGCAGTATTTT; CDR3 protein: CASSETGFSTDTQYF
D gene: NA; V gene: TRBV7-9; clone size: NA; J gene: TRBJ2-7; CDR3 DNA: TGTGCCAGCACTTATCCCAAGGAGAGCTCCTACGAGCAGTACTTC; CDR3 protein: CASTYPKESSYEQYF
D gene: TRBD2; V gene: TRBV7-2; clone size: NA; J gene: TRBJ2-5; CDR3 DNA: TGTGCCAGCAGCTTAGGGGCGGGACTAGCGGGGCCAGAGACCCAGTACTTC; CDR3 protein: CASSLGAGLAGPETQYF
D gene: NA; V gene: TRBV29-1; clone size: NA; J gene: TRBJ2-4; CDR3 DNA: TGCAGCGTTGTTTTACAGGGTGGTTCCAAAAACATTCAGTACTTC; CDR3 protein: CSVVLQGGSKNIQYF
D gene: TRBD1; V gene: TRBV27; clone size: once; J gene: TRBJ2-3; CDR3 DNA: TGTGCCAGCAGTGCCAGACAGGGAAGCACAGATACGCAGTATTTT; CDR3 protein: CASSARQGSTDTQYF
D gene: NA; V gene: TRBV30; clone size: once; J gene: TRBJ2-5; CDR3 DNA: TGTGCCTGGAGTGGTTCGGGGAAAGAGACCCAGTACTTC; CDR3 protein: CAWSGSGKETQYF
D gene: NA; V gene: TRBV18; clone size: NA; J gene: TRBJ2-4; CDR3 DNA: TGTGCCAGCTCACCAGCATCAGGTCCCAAAAACATTCAGTACTTC; CDR3 protein: CASSPASGPKNIQYF
D gene: NA; V gene: TRBV10-3; clone size: NA; J gene: TRBJ2-6; CDR3 DNA: TGTGCCATCAGTGAGTCGAAGGGGTCTGGGGCCAACGTCCTGACTTTC; CDR3 protein: CAISESKGSGANVLTF
D gene: NA; V gene: TRBV18; clone size: once; J gene: TRBJ1-3; CDR3 DNA: TGTGCCAGCTCACCACTCTTCAGGGATCACTCTGGAAACACCATATATTTT; CDR3 protein: CASSPLFRDHSGNTIYF
D gene: NA; V gene: TRBV28; clone size: NA; J gene: TRBJ2-2; CDR3 DNA: TGTGCCAGCAGCACGGGTTGGAACACCGGGGAGCTGTTTTTT; CDR3 protein: CASSTGWNTGELFF
D gene: TRBD1; V gene: TRBV23-1; clone size: NA; J gene: TRBJ2-3; CDR3 DNA: TGCGCCAGCAGCCCGGGGACAGCCAGCACAGATACGCAGTATTTT; CDR3 protein: CASSPGTASTDTQYF
D gene: NA; V gene: TRBV4-3; clone size: NA; J gene: TRBJ1-5; CDR3 DNA: TGCGCCAGCAGCCAAGATCTCCGGTCGGTGAGCAATCAGCCCCAGCATTTT; CDR3 protein: CASSQDLRSVSNQPQHF
D gene: NA; V gene: TRBV4-3; clone size: NA; J gene: TRBJ2-5; CDR3 DNA: TGCGCCAGCAGCCAAGATAGGCGGGAGACCCAGTACTTC; CDR3 protein: CASSQDRRETQYF
D gene: NA; V gene: TRBV4-1; clone size: NA; J gene: TRBJ2-1; CDR3 DNA: TGCGCCAGCAGCCAACTAGACTTAACCTCCTACAATGAGCAGTTCTTC; CDR3 protein: CASSQLDLTSYNEQFF
D gene: TRBD1; V gene: TRBV4-2; clone size: NA; J gene: TRBJ1-4; CDR3 DNA: TGTGCCAGCAGCCAATTTTCCGGGACAGAGTATGAAAAACTGTTTTTT; CDR3 protein: CASSQFSGTEYEKLFF
D gene: NA; V gene: TRBV15; clone size: NA; J gene: TRBJ2-1; CDR3 DNA: TGTGCCACCAGCAGAGCCTCGACAGGCAAAAATGAGCAGTTCTTC; CDR3 protein: CATSRASTGKNEQFF
D gene: TRBD1; V gene: TRBV23-1; clone size: NA; J gene: TRBJ1-4; CDR3 DNA: TGCGCCAGCTCAGGGACAGGGGTAACCATTAATGAAAAACTGTTTTTT; CDR3 protein: CASSGTGVTINEKLFF
D gene: NA; V gene: TRBV7-2; clone size: NA; J gene: TRBJ2-7; CDR3 DNA: TGTGCCAGCAGCCCCCGTGCTGGGAGCTCCTACGAGCAGTACTTC; CDR3 protein: CASSPRAGSSYEQYF
D gene: NA; V gene: TRBV19; clone size: NA; J gene: TRBJ1-1; CDR3 DNA: TGTGCCAGTAGGGCCCGCACTGAAGCTTTCTTT; CDR3 protein: CASRARTEAFF
D gene: TRBD2; V gene: TRBV13; clone size: NA; J gene: TRBJ2-5; CDR3 DNA: TGTGCCAGCAGCTTAGCTAGCGGGGGCGGGGAGACCCAGTACTTC; CDR3 protein: CASSLASGGGETQYF
D gene: NA; V gene: TRBV7-2; clone size: NA; J gene: TRBJ1-2; CDR3 DNA: TGTGCCAGCAGCCCCCCCGGGAACTATGGCTACACCTTC; CDR3 protein: CASSPPGNYGYTF
D gene: NA; V gene: TRBV7-9; clone size: NA; J gene: TRBJ2-7; CDR3 DNA: TGTGCCAGCAGCTCGTATGTCTCCTACGAGCAGTACTTC; CDR3 protein: CASSSYVSYEQYF
D gene: NA; V gene: TRBV7-2; clone size: NA; J gene: TRBJ2-5; CDR3 DNA: TGTGCCAGCAGCTCAATCGACAGACAAGAGACCCAGTACTTC; CDR3 protein: CASSSIDRQETQYF
D gene: NA; V gene: TRBV15; clone size: NA; J gene: TRBJ2-1; CDR3 DNA: TGTGCCACCAGCAGAGGAGCGGTGAGACTCTCCCGAAATGAGCAGTTCTTC; CDR3 protein: CATSRGAVRLSRNEQFF
D gene: TRBD2; V gene: TRBV6-5; clone size: NA; J gene: TRBJ2-1; CDR3 DNA: TGTGCCAGCAACCCAGCGGGGGGGCCTGTGTCTGAGCAGTTCTTC; CDR3 protein: CASNPAGGPVSEQFF
D gene: NA; V gene: TRBV5-1; clone size: once; J gene: TRBJ1-3; CDR3 DNA: TGCGCCAGCAGCTTTAATGGTCGGAGGGGTCAGGTTGGAAACACCATATATTTT; CDR3 protein: CASSFNGRRGQVGNTIYF
D gene: NA; V gene: TRBV2; clone size: NA; J gene: TRBJ2-7; CDR3 DNA: TGTGCCAGCGCCATAAGTCCAGGGCAGCCCTACGAGCAGTACTTC; CDR3 protein: CASAISPGQPYEQYF
D gene: NA; V gene: TRBV5-8; clone size: NA; J gene: TRBJ1-1; CDR3 DNA: TGTGCCAGCAACTTGGGAGAGGGGGCTGAAGCTTTCTTT; CDR3 protein: CASNLGEGAEAFF
D gene: TRBD1; V gene: TRBV19; clone size: NA; J gene: TRBJ2-7; CDR3 DNA: TGTGCCAGTAGTCCCCGGGACAGCGCCTACGAGCAGTACTTC; CDR3 protein: CASSPRDSAYEQYF
D gene: NA; V gene: TRBV4-2; clone size: few; J gene: TRBJ2-2; CDR3 DNA: TGTGCCAGCAGCCAAGCCACCATATCGGGGACCGGGGAGCTGTTTTTT; CDR3 protein: CASSQATISGTGELFF
D gene: NA; V gene: TRBV27; clone size: NA; J gene: TRBJ2-5; CDR3 DNA: TGTGCCAGCAGTTTATCAAGTGGACAGAAAGAGACCCAGTACTTC; CDR3 protein: CASSLSSGQKETQYF
D gene: TRBD1; V gene: TRBV5-4; clone size: once; J gene: TRBJ1-1; CDR3 DNA: TGTGCCAGCAGCCCAGGACAGGGAAGCACTGAAGCTTTCTTT; CDR3 protein: CASSPGQGSTEAFF
D gene: TRBD1; V gene: TRBV10-3; clone size: once; J gene: TRBJ2-1; CDR3 DNA: TGTGCCATCACTCCAGGACAGGGTTCGAATGAGCAGTTCTTC; CDR3 protein: CAITPGQGSNEQFF
D gene: NA; V gene: TRBV25-1; clone size: NA; J gene: TRBJ2-2; CDR3 DNA: TGTGCCAGCAGTGAGAGCGGGGAGCTGTTTTTT; CDR3 protein: CASSESGELFF
D gene: NA; V gene: TRBV6-1; clone size: NA; J gene: TRBJ2-1; CDR3 DNA: TGTGCCAGCAGTGAGGTCGGCTACAATGAGCAGTTCTTC; CDR3 protein: CASSEVGYNEQFF
D gene: TRBD2; V gene: TRBV7-3; clone size: NA; J gene: TRBJ2-2; CDR3 DNA: TGTGCCAGCAGCTCCATTAGTAGCGGGGCGACGAACACCGGGGAGCTGTTTTTT; CDR3 protein: CASSSISSGATNTGELFF
D gene: TRBD1; V gene: TRBV5-6; clone size: NA; J gene: TRBJ2-6; CDR3 DNA: TGTGCCAGCAGCGTGGACAGGGACGGGTGGTCTGGGGCCAACGTCCTGACTTTC; CDR3 protein: CASSVDRDGWSGANVLTF
D gene: NA; V gene: TRBV15; clone size: NA; J gene: TRBJ2-7; CDR3 DNA: TGTGCCACCAGCAGAGATCAATACAGCTCCTACGAGCAGTACTTC; CDR3 protein: CATSRDQYSSYEQYF
D gene: NA; V gene: TRBV5-1; clone size: NA; J gene: TRBJ2-7; CDR3 DNA: TGCGCCAGCAGCTTGTCGGGCGAGCAGTACTTC; CDR3 protein: CASSLSGEQYF
D gene: TRBD2; V gene: TRBV2; clone size: NA; J gene: TRBJ2-7; CDR3 DNA: TGTGCCAGCAGCACGGGGGGAGCCCGCTACGAGCAGTACTTC; CDR3 protein: CASSTGGARYEQYF
D gene: NA; V gene: TRBV19; clone size: NA; J gene: TRBJ1-5; CDR3 DNA: TGTGCCAGTGCGGGGGGAGGGCGAGGCAATCAGCCCCAGCATTTT; CDR3 protein: CASAGGGRGNQPQHF
D gene: TRBD1; V gene: TRBV11-2; clone size: NA; J gene: TRBJ2-1; CDR3 DNA: TGTGCCAGCAGCTTAGGTCAGAACAGGGGGTATGAGCAGTTCTTC; CDR3 protein: CASSLGQNRGYEQFF
D gene: NA; V gene: TRBV4-3; clone size: NA; J gene: TRBJ2-7; CDR3 DNA: TGCGCCAGCAGCCAAGGTTTCGAGGACGAGCAGTACTTC; CDR3 protein: CASSQGFEDEQYF
D gene: TRBD2; V gene: TRBV7-3; clone size: NA; J gene: TRBJ2-1; CDR3 DNA: TGTGCCAGCAGCTCGCTAGCGGGGGGCAATTACAATGAGCAGTTCTTC; CDR3 protein: CASSSLAGGNYNEQFF
D gene: TRBD2; V gene: TRBV7-9; clone size: NA; J gene: TRBJ2-7; CDR3 DNA: TGTGCCAGCAGCCCGTGGGAGGGCTTCGTGAACGAGCAGTACTTC; CDR3 protein: CASSPWEGFVNEQYF
D gene: TRBD1; V gene: TRBV9; clone size: NA; J gene: TRBJ2-3; CDR3 DNA: TGTGCCAGCAGCCCTAAGACAGGGAGCACAGATACGCAGTATTTT; CDR3 protein: CASSPKTGSTDTQYF
D gene: TRBD2; V gene: TRBV5-1; clone size: once; J gene: TRBJ2-5; CDR3 DNA: TGCGCCAGCAGCTTGGGCGGGGGACGACTAGCGGGGGCAGAGACCCAGTACTTC; CDR3 protein: CASSLGGGRLAGAETQYF
D gene: TRBD2; V gene: TRBV28; clone size: NA; J gene: TRBJ2-5; CDR3 DNA: TGTGCCAGCACTCCCGGGACTAGCGGTCGAGAGACCCAGTACTTC; CDR3 protein: CASTPGTSGRETQYF
D gene: NA; V gene: TRBV25-1; clone size: few; J gene: TRBJ1-1; CDR3 DNA: TGTGCCAGCAGTGCGGAGGGGAGTTTTACTGAAGCTTTCTTT; CDR3 protein: CASSAEGSFTEAFF
D gene: TRBD1; V gene: TRBV25-1; clone size: NA; J gene: TRBJ1-2; CDR3 DNA: TGTGCCAGCAGTGAGGGGACAGGTGCTCGCTATGGCTACACCTTC; CDR3 protein: CASSEGTGARYGYTF
D gene: TRBD1; V gene: TRBV4-3; clone size: few; J gene: TRBJ1-1; CDR3 DNA: TGCGCCAGCAGCTCACAGGGGGCTCTTACTGAAGCTTTCTTT; CDR3 protein: CASSSQGALTEAFF
D gene: NA; V gene: TRBV7-2; clone size: NA; J gene: TRBJ2-7; CDR3 DNA: TGTGCCAGCAGCTTAGATCTTGTTTTCTCCTACGAGCAGTACTTC; CDR3 protein: CASSLDLVFSYEQYF
D gene: TRBD2; V gene: TRBV11-2; clone size: NA; J gene: TRBJ2-1; CDR3 DNA: TGTGCCAGCAGTTCGACTAGCGGGGGGTTGAGCTCCTACAATGAGCAGTTCTTC; CDR3 protein: CASSSTSGGLSSYNEQFF
D gene: NA; V gene: TRBV6-5; clone size: NA; J gene: TRBJ1-2; CDR3 DNA: TGTGCCAGCAGTTCACTCGCGGGCAGAACCTATGGCTACACCTTC; CDR3 protein: CASSSLAGRTYGYTF
D gene: NA; V gene: TRBV6-4; clone size: NA; J gene: TRBJ1-2; CDR3 DNA: TGTGCCAGCAGTGACGGGAGTGGCTACACCTTC; CDR3 protein: CASSDGSGYTF
D gene: TRBD2; V gene: TRBV7-6; clone size: NA; J gene: TRBJ2-5; CDR3 DNA: TGTGCCAGCAGCTTAGTGCGGGGGGCGCGACTGGAGACCCAGTACTTC; CDR3 protein: CASSLVRGARLETQYF
D gene: TRBD1; V gene: TRBV7-9; clone size: NA; J gene: TRBJ1-3; CDR3 DNA: TGTGCCAGCAGCCATAACCCGGGACAGGGACCTAACACCATATATTTT; CDR3 protein: CASSHNPGQGPNTIYF
D gene: NA; V gene: TRBV4-1; clone size: NA; J gene: TRBJ2-6; CDR3 DNA: TGCGCCAGCAGCCAAGTTGCTGGGGGCTCCTCTGGGGCCAACGTCCTGACTTTC; CDR3 protein: CASSQVAGGSSGANVLTF